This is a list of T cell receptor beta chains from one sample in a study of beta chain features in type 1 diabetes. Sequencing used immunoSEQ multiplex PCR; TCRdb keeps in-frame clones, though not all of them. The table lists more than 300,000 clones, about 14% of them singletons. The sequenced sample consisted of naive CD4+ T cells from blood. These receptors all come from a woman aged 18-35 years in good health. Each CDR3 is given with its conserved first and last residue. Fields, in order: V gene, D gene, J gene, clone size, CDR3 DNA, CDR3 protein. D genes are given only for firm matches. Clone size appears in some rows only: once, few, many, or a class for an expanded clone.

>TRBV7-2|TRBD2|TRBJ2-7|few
TGTGCCAGCAGCCCTCCCGGACTAGCGGGATTCTACGAGCAGTACTTC
CASSPPGLAGFYEQYF
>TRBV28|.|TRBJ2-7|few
TGTGCCAGCAGTTCGACTAGAATAGAGCAGTACTTC
CASSSTRIEQYF
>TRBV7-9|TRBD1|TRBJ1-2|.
TGTGCCAGCAGCTCAGGACAGGGAGGCGGCTACACCTTC
CASSSGQGGGYTF
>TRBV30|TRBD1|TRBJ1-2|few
TGTGCCTGGACCAACAGCGGGACAGGGGGCGATGGCTACACCTTC
CAWTNSGTGGDGYTF
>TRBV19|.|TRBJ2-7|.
TGTGCCAGTAGTAACGGCTACGAGCAGTACTTC
CASSNGYEQYF
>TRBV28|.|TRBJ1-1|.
TGTGCCAGCAGTTCGCCGACAGACATGAACACTGAAGCTTTCTTT
CASSSPTDMNTEAFF
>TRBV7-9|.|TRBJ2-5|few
TGTGCCCAGGAAGGCCAAGAGACCCAGTACTTC
CAQEGQETQYF
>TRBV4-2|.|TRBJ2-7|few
TGTGCCAGCAGCCAAGATCCCCTAGCTTACGAGCAGTACTTC
CASSQDPLAYEQYF
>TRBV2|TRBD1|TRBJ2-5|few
TGTGCCAGCACCCTGGACAGGGTACGGCAGGAGACCCAGTACTTC
CASTLDRVRQETQYF
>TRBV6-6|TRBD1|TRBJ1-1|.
TGTGCCAGCCTATTCCCAGGGGGCGGTTTGAACACTGAAGCTTTCTTT
CASLFPGGGLNTEAFF
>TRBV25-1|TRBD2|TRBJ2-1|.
TGTGCCAGCAGTGAATCCGGGACTAGCGGGTTGTTCGATGAGCAGTTCTTC
CASSESGTSGLFDEQFF
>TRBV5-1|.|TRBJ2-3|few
TGCGCCAGCAGCTTGGATCGGGGTAGCACAGATACGCAGTATTTT
CASSLDRGSTDTQYF
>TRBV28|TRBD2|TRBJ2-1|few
TGTGCCAGCAGTTTTCGGCTAGCGGGGGAGCAGTTCTTC
CASSFRLAGEQFF
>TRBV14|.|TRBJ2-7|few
TGTGCCAGCAGCCAAGCCCTAGATGCGGGGTTTGAGCAGTACTTC
CASSQALDAGFEQYF
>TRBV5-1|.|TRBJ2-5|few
TGCGCCAGCAGCTGGGGCCCGCAAGAGACCCAGTACTTC
CASSWGPQETQYF
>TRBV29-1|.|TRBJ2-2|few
TGCAGCGCTAGGACGTCGAGGGCCAACACCGGGGAGCTGTTTTTT
CSARTSRANTGELFF
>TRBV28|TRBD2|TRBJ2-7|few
TGTGCCAGCAGTCCCCCGACTAGCGGGAGGAACGAGCAGTACTTC
CASSPPTSGRNEQYF
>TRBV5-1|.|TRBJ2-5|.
TGCGCCAGCAGCTTGGGGGACATCGAAGAGACCCAGTACTTC
CASSLGDIEETQYF
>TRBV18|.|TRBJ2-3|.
TGTGCCAGCTCACATGAGACTGACACAGATACGCAGTATTTT
CASSHETDTDTQYF
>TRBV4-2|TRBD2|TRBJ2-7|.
TGTGCCAGCAGCCAGGCCTCCGGGACTAGAGTAGACGAGCAGTACTTC
CASSQASGTRVDEQYF
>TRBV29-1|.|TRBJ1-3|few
TGCAGCGTCACCACAGTCCAGGGGCCTGGAAACACCATATATTTT
CSVTTVQGPGNTIYF
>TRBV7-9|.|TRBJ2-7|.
TGTGCCAGCAGCTTATCGCAGGACGAGCAGTACTTC
CASSLSQDEQYF
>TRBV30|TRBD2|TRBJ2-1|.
TGTGCCTGGAGTGGATTACTAGCGGGGAACAATGAGCAGTTCTTC
CAWSGLLAGNNEQFF
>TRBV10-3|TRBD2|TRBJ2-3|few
TGTGCCATCAGTGAAGGTAGCGGGAGGCCCCCAGATACGCAGTATTTT
CAISEGSGRPPDTQYF
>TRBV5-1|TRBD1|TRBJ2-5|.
TGCGCCAGCAGCTGGGGAGACAGGGTGGAGACCCAGTACTTC
CASSWGDRVETQYF
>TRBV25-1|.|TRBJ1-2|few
TGTGCCAGCAGTGAGTGGCAGGGGAACTATGGCTACACCTTC
CASSEWQGNYGYTF
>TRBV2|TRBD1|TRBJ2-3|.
TGTGCCAGCAGTGAAGTCGGACAGGGGGCCTATACGCAGTATTTT
CASSEVGQGAYTQYF
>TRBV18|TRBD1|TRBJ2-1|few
TGTGCCAGCTCACCGGACAGGTCGAGAGGGTACAATGAGCAGTTCTTC
CASSPDRSRGYNEQFF
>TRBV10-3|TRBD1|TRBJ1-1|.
TGTGCCATCAGTGGGGACAGGGGGAACACTGAAGCTTTCTTT
CAISGDRGNTEAFF
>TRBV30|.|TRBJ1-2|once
TGTGCCTTATCCCCAGGGATCGGCTACACCTTC
CALSPGIGYTF
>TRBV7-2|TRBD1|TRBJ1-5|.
TGTGCCAGCAGCCAGGGGGATCAGCCCCAGCATTTT
CASSQGDQPQHF
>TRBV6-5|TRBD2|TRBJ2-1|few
TGTGCCAGCAGCCTCGGACTAGAGATCAATGAGCAGTTCTTC
CASSLGLEINEQFF
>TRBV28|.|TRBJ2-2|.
TGTGCCAGCAGTTTATGGGGGCACCCGAACACCGGGGAGCTGTTTTTT
CASSLWGHPNTGELFF
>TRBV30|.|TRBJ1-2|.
TGTGCCTGGAGGTGGCACTATGGCTACACCTTC
CAWRWHYGYTF
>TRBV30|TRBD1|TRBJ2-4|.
TGTGCCTGGAGTGTCCAGGGGGCAATCACGTACTTC
CAWSVQGAITYF
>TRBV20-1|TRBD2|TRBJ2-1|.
TGCAGCGGGGGGACCTACAATGAGCAGTTCTTC
CSGGTYNEQFF
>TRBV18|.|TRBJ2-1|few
TGTGCCAGCTCAACGAGGAGCAGCTCCTACAATGAGCAGTTCTTC
CASSTRSSSYNEQFF
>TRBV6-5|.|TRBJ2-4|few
TGTGCCAGCAGAGCAGGGGCCAAAAACATTCAGTACTTC
CASRAGAKNIQYF
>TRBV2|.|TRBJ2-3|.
TGTGCCAGCAGTGAAGCCTATAGGGGCAGAAGCACAGATACGCAGTATTTT
CASSEAYRGRSTDTQYF
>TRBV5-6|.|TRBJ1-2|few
TGTGCCAGCAGCTTGACCAGGGCTAACTATGGCTACACCTTC
CASSLTRANYGYTF
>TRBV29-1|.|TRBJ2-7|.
TGCAGCGTTGCCCCGGGACTCGGAATCTACGAGCAGTACTTC
CSVAPGLGIYEQYF
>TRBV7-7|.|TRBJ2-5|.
TGTGCCAGCAGCCCGCCCGGTAACCAAGAGACCCAGTACTTC
CASSPPGNQETQYF
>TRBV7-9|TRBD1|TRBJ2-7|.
TGTGCCAGCAGTAGGACAGGGAAATCCTACGAGCAGTACTTC
CASSRTGKSYEQYF
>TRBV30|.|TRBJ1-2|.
TGTGCCTGGAGTTTCGTCGGTGGCTACACCTTC
CAWSFVGGYTF
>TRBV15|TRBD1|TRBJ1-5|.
TGTGCCACCAGCAGAGATTGGAGACAGGGGGCACAGCCCCAGCATTTT
CATSRDWRQGAQPQHF
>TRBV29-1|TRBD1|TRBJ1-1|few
TGCAGCGTCGAAAGACAGGGGGGGGCTTTCTTT
CSVERQGGAFF
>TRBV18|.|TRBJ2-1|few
TGTGCCAGCTCACCACCGGGACTTAGGAATGAGCAGTTCTTC
CASSPPGLRNEQFF
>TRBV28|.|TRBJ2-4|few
TGTGCCAGCAGTGCGCCGGGACTAGCCAAAAACATTCAGTACTTC
CASSAPGLAKNIQYF
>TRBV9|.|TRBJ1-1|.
TGTGCCAGCAGCGTAGCTCTAACAGGGAGAGCAGCTTTCTTT
CASSVALTGRAAFF
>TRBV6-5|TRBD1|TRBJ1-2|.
TGTGCCAGCAGCGGGTCAGGGGGCTCTCATGGCTACACCTTC
CASSGSGGSHGYTF
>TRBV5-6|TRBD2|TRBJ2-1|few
TGTGCCAGCAGCTTGGCCCGACTAGCGGGAGTTACGAATGAGCAGTTCTTC
CASSLARLAGVTNEQFF
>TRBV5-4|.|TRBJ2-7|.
TGTGCCAGCAGCATTACGGGAGCCGGCTACGAGCAGTACTTC
CASSITGAGYEQYF
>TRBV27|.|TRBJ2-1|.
TGTGCCAGCAGGGGGTCGGGGGTCCAATACAATGAGCAGTTCTTC
CASRGSGVQYNEQFF
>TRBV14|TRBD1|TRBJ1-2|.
TGTGCCAGCAGCCGACAGGGCCCCGAGGCGTCCTACACCTTC
CASSRQGPEASYTF
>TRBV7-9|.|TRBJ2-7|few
TGTGCCAGCAGCCCTTGGAGGTCCTACGAGCAGTACTTC
CASSPWRSYEQYF
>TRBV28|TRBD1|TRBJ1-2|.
TGTGCCAGCAGTGGGGACAGGTACCTTTATGGCTACACCTTC
CASSGDRYLYGYTF
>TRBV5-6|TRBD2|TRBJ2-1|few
TGTGCCAGCATCCTTGGACTAGCGGGTAGCAATGAGCAGTTCTTC
CASILGLAGSNEQFF